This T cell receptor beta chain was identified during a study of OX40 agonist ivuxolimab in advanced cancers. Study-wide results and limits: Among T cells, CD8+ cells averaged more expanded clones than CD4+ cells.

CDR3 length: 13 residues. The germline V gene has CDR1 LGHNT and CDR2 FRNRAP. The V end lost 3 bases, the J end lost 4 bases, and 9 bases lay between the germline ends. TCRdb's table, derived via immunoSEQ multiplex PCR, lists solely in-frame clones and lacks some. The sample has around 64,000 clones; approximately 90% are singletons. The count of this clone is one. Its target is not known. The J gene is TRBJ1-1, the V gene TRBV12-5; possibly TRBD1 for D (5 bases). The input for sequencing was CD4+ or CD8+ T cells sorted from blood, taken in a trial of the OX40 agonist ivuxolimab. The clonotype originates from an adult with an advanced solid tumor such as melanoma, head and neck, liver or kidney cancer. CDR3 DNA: TGTGCTAGTGGTTTCGGGGGGTCCACTGAAGCTTTCTTT. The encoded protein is CASGFGGSTEAFF.